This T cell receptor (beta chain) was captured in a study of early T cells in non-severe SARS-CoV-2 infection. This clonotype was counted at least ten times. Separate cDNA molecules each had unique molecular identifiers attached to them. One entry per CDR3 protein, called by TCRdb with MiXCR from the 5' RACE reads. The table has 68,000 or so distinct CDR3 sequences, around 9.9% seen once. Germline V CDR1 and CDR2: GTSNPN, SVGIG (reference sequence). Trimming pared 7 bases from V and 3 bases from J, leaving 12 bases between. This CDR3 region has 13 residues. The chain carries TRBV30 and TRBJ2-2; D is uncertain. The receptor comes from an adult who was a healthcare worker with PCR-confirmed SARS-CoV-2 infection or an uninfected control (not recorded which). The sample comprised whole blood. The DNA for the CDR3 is TGTGCCTCGTGGGTAAGGGACACCGGGGAGCTGTTTTTT. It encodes CASWVRDTGELFF.